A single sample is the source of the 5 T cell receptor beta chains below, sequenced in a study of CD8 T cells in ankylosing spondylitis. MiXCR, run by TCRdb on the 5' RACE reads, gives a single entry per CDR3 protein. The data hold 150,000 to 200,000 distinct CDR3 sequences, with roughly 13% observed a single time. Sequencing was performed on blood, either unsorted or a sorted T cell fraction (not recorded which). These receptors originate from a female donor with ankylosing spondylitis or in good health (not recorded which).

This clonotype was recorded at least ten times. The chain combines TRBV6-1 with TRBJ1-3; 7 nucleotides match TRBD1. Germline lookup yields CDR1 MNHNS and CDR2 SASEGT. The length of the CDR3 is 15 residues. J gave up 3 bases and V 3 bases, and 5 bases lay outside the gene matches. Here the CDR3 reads CASSDDRVGGNTIYF. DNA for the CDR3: TGTGCCAGCAGTGATGACAGGGTCGGTGGAAACACCATATATTTT.

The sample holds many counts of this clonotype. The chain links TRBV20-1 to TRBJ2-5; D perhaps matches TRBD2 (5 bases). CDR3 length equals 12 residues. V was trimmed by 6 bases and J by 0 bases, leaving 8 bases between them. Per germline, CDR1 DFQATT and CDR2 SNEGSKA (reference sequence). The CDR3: CSATDYQETQYF. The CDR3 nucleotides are TGCAGTGCCACGGACTACCAAGAGACCCAGTACTTC.

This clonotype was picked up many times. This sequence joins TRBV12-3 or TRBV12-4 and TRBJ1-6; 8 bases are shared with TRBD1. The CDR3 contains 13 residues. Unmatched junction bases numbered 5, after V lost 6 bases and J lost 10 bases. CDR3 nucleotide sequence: TGTGCCAGCAGCTTGGACAGGGAATCACCCCTCCACTTT. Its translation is CASSLDRESPLHF.

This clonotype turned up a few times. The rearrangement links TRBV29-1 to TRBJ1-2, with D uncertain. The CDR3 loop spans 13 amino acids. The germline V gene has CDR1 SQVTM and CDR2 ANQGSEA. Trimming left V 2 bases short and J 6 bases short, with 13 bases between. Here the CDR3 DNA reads TGCAGCGTTGAAAAATCCTTAGTGGATGGCTACACCTTC. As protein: CSVEKSLVDGYTF.

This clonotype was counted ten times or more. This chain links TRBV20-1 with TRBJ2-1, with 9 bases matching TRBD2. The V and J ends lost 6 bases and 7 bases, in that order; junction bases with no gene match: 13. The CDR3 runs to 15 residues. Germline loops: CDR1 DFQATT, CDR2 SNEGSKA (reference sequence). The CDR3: CSAGPGGRAENEQFF. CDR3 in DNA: TGCAGTGCCGGACCCGGCGGGAGGGCCGAGAATGAGCAGTTCTTC.